The 25 T cell receptor beta chains below come from one sample, sequenced in a study of molecular identifiers for immune sequencing clone quantification. TCRdb processed the PCR reads anew with MiXCR; each CDR3 protein has one entry. The sample holds some 91,000 distinct CDR3 sequences, approximately 24% seen once. Sequencing input: naive CD8+ T cells from blood, with Jurkat cell RNA spiked in. Subset described: FACS-sorted CD8+CD4-CCR7+CD45RA+ naive T cells. Receptors were obtained from a human donor in good health. Some libraries in this study had Jurkat cell RNA spiked in.

With respect to this clonotype: One base away lies a much larger clone, so this may be a sequencing read error. The J gene is TRBJ2-5, the V gene TRBV6-1; possible D gene TRBD1, 6 bases. Trimming stripped 2 bases from V and 7 bases from J, with 14 bases between. The CDR3 consists of 14 residues. Germline V gene lookup returns CDR1 MNHNS and CDR2 SASEGT. In nucleotides, the CDR3 is TGTGCCAGCAGTGAACCCGGGACAAAAGCGACCCAGTACTTC. It codes for CASSEPGTKATQYF.

This clonotype was found many times. This rearrangement joins TRBV11-2 to TRBJ2-1, with no clear D. V was cut by 1 base and J by 5 bases, with 6 bases left in between. The CDR3 is 13 amino acids. Germline V gene sequence: CDR1 SGHAT, CDR2 FQNNGV. The CDR3 protein is CASSLVTNNEQFF. CDR3 coding DNA: TGTGCCAGCAGCTTAGTGACCAACAATGAGCAGTTCTTC.

This clonotype was seen ten or more times. The rearrangement uses TRBV20-1 and TRBJ1-1, with D hard to call. Germline V gives CDR1 DFQATT, CDR2 SNEGSKA (reference sequence). Trimming left V 0 bases short and J 3 bases short, with 14 bases between. The CDR3 has 15 amino acids. This CDR3 is CSARDLGYGDTEAFF. DNA of the CDR3: TGCAGTGCTAGAGATCTAGGATATGGGGACACTGAAGCTTTCTTT.

This clonotype occurred many times. The chain recombines TRBV4-3 with TRBJ1-1, with D perhaps matching TRBD1 (5 bases). Per germline, CDR1 LGHNA and CDR2 YSLEER. The CDR3 contains 15 residues. V gave up 0 bases and J gave up 6 bases, with 14 bases separating them. This chain's CDR3 is CASSQEFGTGAEAFF. CDR3 DNA sequence: TGCGCCAGCAGCCAAGAGTTCGGGACGGGGGCTGAAGCTTTCTTT.

This clonotype was detected ten times or more. This chain connects TRBV29-1 to TRBJ1-2, with a possible D match to TRBD1 (6 bases). Germline V lookup: CDR1 SQVTM, CDR2 ANQGSEA. The CDR3 totals 15 residues. V lost 5 bases and J 0 bases, leaving 16 bases between the germline ends. In nucleotides, the CDR3 is TGCAGCGTTCGGCCAGGGGAAGGAGCTAACTATGGCTACACCTTC. Translating it yields CSVRPGEGANYGYTF.

This clonotype was observed a handful of times. A read error is possible here, since a much larger clone lies one base away. The chain links TRBV4-3 to TRBJ2-5, with unresolved D. Germline V gene data show CDR1 as LGHNA and CDR2 as YSLEER. The CDR3 runs to 13 residues. The CDR3 DNA reads TGCGCCCGCAGCCAAGAGTTCACTTCGGCCCAGTACTTC. Residues: CARSQEFTSAQYF.

The table lists this clonotype with many counts. The V gene is TRBV28, the J gene TRBJ2-7; D unresolved. Looked up from germline, CDR1 is MDHEN and CDR2 is SYDVKM. The CDR3 length is 14 residues. Trimming removed 6 bases from V and 3 bases from J, with 15 bases in between. The CDR3 DNA follows: TGTGCCAGCAGCTTTCAACTTACAGTCTACGAGCAGTACTTC. Amino acid sequence: CASSFQLTVYEQYF.

This clonotype came up many times. The chain carries TRBV7-9 and TRBJ2-7; possibly TRBD1 or TRBD2 for D (5 bases each). Trimming pared 5 bases from V and 5 bases from J, leaving 10 bases between. Germline assignment: CDR1 SEHNR and CDR2 FQNEAQ (reference sequence). The CDR3 spans 12 residues. CDR3 nucleotide sequence: TGTGCCAGCAGCCCGTTGGGGGACGAGCAGTACTTC. As protein: CASSPLGDEQYF.

Remarks on this clonotype: A much larger clone differs by one base, so this may be a read error. In this CDR3 the conserved last residue, phenylalanine or tryptophan, is missing, so a read error is likely. DNA for the CDR3: TGTGCCAGCAGTTTTGACAGGGGGCGCGGGGCCTACAATGAGCAGTTCTCC. Protein sequence: CASSFDRGRGAYNEQFS. This sequence joins TRBV6-2 or TRBV6-3 and TRBJ2-1; TRBD1 matches at 10 bases. The length of the CDR3 is 17 residues. Germline CDR1 MNHEY, CDR2 SVGEGT. The J segment lost 2 bases and the V segment lost 4 bases, leaving 8 bases of the junction unmatched.

This clonotype was detected a few times. This chain uses TRBV28 with TRBJ2-7; a weak D match, TRBD2 (6 bases). V lost 7 bases, J lost 0 bases, and 22 bases lay in between. The CDR3 contains 17 residues. Germline V CDR1 and CDR2: MDHEN, SYDVKM. The CDR3 protein is CASTTSYGSINSYEQYF. Written as DNA, the CDR3 is TGTGCCAGCACCACTTCTTACGGGAGTATTAACTCCTACGAGCAGTACTTC.

This clonotype was found a few times. One base away lies a much larger clone, so this may be a sequencing read error. The chain uses TRBV30 and TRBJ2-7, with 8 nucleotides matching TRBD1. This CDR3 is built from 13 residues. Germline V CDR1 and CDR2: GTSNPN, SVGIG (reference sequence). CDR3 residues: CAWSYGTGYKQYF. The CDR3 region has the DNA TGTGCCTGGAGTTATGGGACAGGCTACAAGCAGTACTTC.

This clonotype was picked up many times. The chain has TRBV19 and TRBJ2-7, with 8 bases aligning to TRBD1. Losses at the gene ends were 6 bases for V and 2 bases for J; bases not matched to a gene: 3. CDR1 and CDR2 from the germline V gene are LNHDA and SQIVND (reference sequence). This CDR3 has 13 residues. CDR3 coding DNA: TGTGCCAGTAGAGGGACAGGAGCCTACGAGCAGTACTTC. It codes for CASRGTGAYEQYF.

This clonotype was recorded many times. V and J are TRBV7-9 and TRBJ1-1, with D possibly TRBD1 on 5 matching bases. This CDR3 is built from 15 residues. V gave up 5 bases and J gave up 1 base, with 14 bases separating them. Germline V lookup: CDR1 SEHNR, CDR2 FQNEAQ (reference sequence). CDR3: CASSPPRTPNTEAFF. CDR3 nucleotide sequence: TGTGCCAGCAGCCCGCCTAGGACACCGAACACTGAAGCTTTCTTT.

At least ten counts were recorded for this clonotype. This chain connects TRBV4-1 to TRBJ1-2; D uncertain. The V gene lost 4 bases and the J gene lost 11 bases, with 14 bases spanning the gap. This CDR3 region has 12 residues. Per the germline V gene, CDR1 is MGHRA and CDR2 is YSYEKL. The CDR3 DNA reads as TGCGCCAGCAGCCCACCTGGCCCACATTACACCTTC. Translation gives CASSPPGPHYTF.

V usage is TRBV20-1 and J usage is TRBJ1-1; D possibly corresponds to TRBD1 (5 bases). V was shortened by 4 bases and J by 4 bases, with 13 bases between the two germline ends. The CDR3 loop spans 13 amino acids. Germline V CDR1 and CDR2: DFQATT, SNEGSKA (reference sequence). This chain's CDR3 is CSANTRDGTEAFF. DNA for the CDR3: TGCAGTGCTAATACTAGGGACGGCACTGAAGCTTTCTTT.

This chain uses TRBV7-9 with TRBJ2-1; TRBD2 agrees at 7 bases. Looked up from germline, CDR1 is SEHNR and CDR2 is FQNEAQ (reference sequence). The CDR3 length is 14 residues. The V gene end was trimmed by 3 bases and the J gene end by 3 bases; junction bases not matched to a gene: 2. The CDR3 protein is CASSLGGDYNEQFF. The CDR3 DNA reads TGTGCCAGCAGCTTGGGGGGGGACTACAATGAGCAGTTCTTC.

Many counts were recorded for this clonotype. The chain combines TRBV2 with TRBJ2-3; TRBD1 matches at 7 bases. Germline V lookup: CDR1 SNHLY, CDR2 FYNNEI. This CDR3 is 13 amino acids long. After removal of 9 bases from V and 2 bases from J, the junction contained 5 bases not matched to a gene. CDR3 bases: TGTGCCAGGAGACAGGGCCCCACAGATACGCAGTATTTT. Its protein is CARRQGPTDTQYF.

This clonotype was observed many times. The chain employs TRBV12-3 or TRBV12-4 and TRBJ2-2, with 8 bases lining up with TRBD1. This CDR3 has 15 amino acids. The V gene end was trimmed by 7 bases and the J gene end by 5 bases; junction bases not matched to a gene: 9. CDR3 sequence reads: CASTKRTGKTGELFF. As DNA, the CDR3 is TGTGCCAGCACCAAAAGGACAGGGAAGACCGGGGAGCTGTTTTTT.

This chain links TRBV13 with TRBJ2-1; TRBD2 aligns across 7 bases. This CDR3 is 18 amino acids long. Germline values: CDR1 PRHDT, CDR2 FYEKMQ (reference sequence). The junction had 13 bases not matched to a gene; V was cut back by 5 bases and J by 0 bases. CDR3 DNA: TGTGCCAGCAGCCCTCCGGGTAGCGGGCCCAGCTCCTACAATGAGCAGTTCTTC. This gives the protein CASSPPGSGPSSYNEQFF.

Of note for this clonotype: Given the absence of the conserved phenylalanine or tryptophan at the CDR3 end, a read error is likely. V gene TRBV5-3 combines with J gene TRBJ2-6; D may be TRBD2 (5 bases). TRBV5-3 is placed among ORFs of uncertain function. CDR3 length: 15 residues. CDR3 sequence (DNA): TGTGCCAGCAGCTTGGAGGACTCTGGGGCCAACGTCCTGACTCTC. Translating it yields CASSLEDSGANVLTL.

This clonotype was counted many times. The V call is TRBV7-2, the J call TRBJ2-1; possibly TRBD2 for D (6 bases). Germline lookup yields CDR1 SGHTA and CDR2 FQGNSA. CDR3 length: 13 residues. V was trimmed by 5 bases and J by 7 bases, leaving 12 bases between them. The DNA for the CDR3 is TGTGCCAGCAGCAATAGACTAGAGAATGAGCAGTTCTTC. This codes for CASSNRLENEQFF.

This clonotype was detected many times. The V gene is TRBV30, the J gene TRBJ2-3; no firm D call. The germline gives CDR1 GTSNPN, CDR2 SVGIG (reference sequence). V was shortened by 0 bases and J by 2 bases, with 9 bases between the two germline ends. This CDR3 is 14 amino acids long. The CDR3 region is CAWSVGTVTDTQYF. The CDR3 DNA is TGTGCCTGGAGTGTAGGCACAGTCACAGATACGCAGTATTTT.

The sample holds many counts of this clonotype. The chain uses TRBV7-3 and TRBJ2-3; D uncertain. The V end lost 4 bases, the J end lost 8 bases, and 13 bases lay between the germline ends. The CDR3 is 13 amino acids. CDR1 is SGHTA and CDR2 is FQGTGA in the germline V gene. CDR3 region: CASSSQEPGTQYF. Here the CDR3 DNA reads TGTGCCAGCAGCTCGCAGGAGCCGGGTACGCAGTATTTT.

This clonotype was counted between two and nine times. The V and J genes are TRBV19 and TRBJ2-7, with TRBD2 identical over 11 bases. This CDR3 has 14 amino acids. The J segment lost 2 bases and the V segment lost 5 bases, leaving 2 bases of the junction unmatched. Looked up from germline, CDR1 is LNHDA and CDR2 is SQIVND (reference sequence). The CDR3 loop reads CASSATSGAYEQYF. CDR3 bases: TGTGCCAGTAGTGCGACTAGCGGGGCCTACGAGCAGTACTTC.

The chain uses TRBV7-9 and TRBJ1-2; D is possibly TRBD1 (6 bases). This CDR3 region has 15 residues. With 5 bases removed from V and 2 bases from J, the gap between germline ends came to 15 bases. Germline assignment: CDR1 SEHNR and CDR2 FQNEAQ (reference sequence). Here the CDR3 DNA reads TGTGCCAGCAGCCTACCCCCGGGACAAAACTATGGCTACACCTTC. This encodes CASSLPPGQNYGYTF.